This passage covers 2 T cell receptor beta chains from one sample sequenced in a study of blood T cells in healthy people across ages. Alongside a J-beta primer mix, a sample-barcoded 5' primer served in a second PCR lasting about 6 to 12 cycles. From the 5' RACE reads, TCRdb called clonotypes with MiXCR, one entry per CDR3 protein. The sample has about 640,000 distinct CDR3 sequences, about 28% seen once. Source material: blood. These receptors originate from a woman aged 80 or over in good health.

This clonotype has a handful of counts. The CDR3 region has the DNA TGTGCCAGCAGCTTGGGCCTAGCGGGGGGGAGCACCTACAATGAGCAGTTCTTC. This encodes CASSLGLAGGSTYNEQFF. The gene calls are TRBV5-4 and TRBJ2-1; 12 bases are a match to TRBD2. This CDR3 contains 18 residues. CDR1 and CDR2 from the germline V gene are SGHNT and YYREEE (reference sequence). The V gene end was trimmed by 0 bases and the J gene end by 2 bases; junction bases not matched to a gene: 6.

In this sample, this clonotype turned up a few times. The chain employs TRBV7-9 and TRBJ2-7; tentative D call: TRBD1 (5 bases). CDR1 SEHNR and CDR2 FQNEAQ come from the germline V gene (reference sequence). CDR3 length equals 14 residues. V was cut by 1 base and J by 7 bases, with 14 bases left in between. The CDR3 region has the DNA TGTGCCAGCAGCTTAGAGGGCAGGGCCAATGAGCAGTACTTC. Amino acid sequence: CASSLEGRANEQYF.